This is a list of T cell receptor beta chains from one sample in a study of cytomegalovirus exposure and HLA in healthy donors. The method was immunoSEQ multiplex PCR; TCRdb's version includes in-frame clones alone and lacks a portion of them. This table holds around 150,000 clones, around 85% found once. The sample consisted of PBMCs. The receptors derive from a man aged 35-49 years in good health and CMV-seropositive. Both conserved end residues are trimmed from each CDR3. A D gene is named only where the DNA matches it firmly. Expanded clones get a size class; other rows say once, few or many, or leave the size out.

v_gene	d_gene	j_gene	abundance	CDR3aa
TRBV6-1	TRBD1	TRBJ1-2	NA	ASRSDRGNGYT
TRBV7-9	TRBD1	NA	NA	ASSHTPGQGTYEQY
TRBV27	NA	TRBJ1-5	NA	ASSLKVGGQPQH
TRBV25-1	NA	TRBJ2-1	NA	ASQKGGYNEQF
TRBV4-3	NA	TRBJ2-7	many	ASSQERGTLSYEQY
TRBV6-6	NA	TRBJ1-2	NA	ASRLQGNYGYT
TRBV6-5	TRBD1	TRBJ1-5	NA	ASSPDRGQPQH
TRBV12-5	TRBD2	TRBJ2-5	NA	ASGPTLRTSGIQETQY
TRBV5-4	TRBD1	TRBJ2-2	NA	ASSYRGSVGELF
TRBV19	TRBD1	TRBJ2-2	NA	ASNSGQGFGELF
TRBV5-4	NA	TRBJ2-3	NA	ASSLAGEAGKADTQY
TRBV19	NA	TRBJ1-2	many	ASRRTGANYGYT
TRBV6-1	NA	TRBJ2-7	NA	ASSETGFYEQY
TRBV6-1	NA	TRBJ1-5	NA	ASSEPPVTSNQPQH
TRBV6-6	NA	TRBJ1-5	NA	ASSYSSGANQPQH
TRBV7-9	TRBD2	TRBJ2-1	NA	ATEGGTSGTYNEQF
TRBV2	NA	TRBJ1-1	NA	ASRFVAGAEAF
TRBV11-2	TRBD2	NA	few	ASQRGTSGTYEQY
TRBV19	NA	TRBJ1-1	once	ASSVTTNTEAF
TRBV4-1	TRBD1	TRBJ2-1	NA	ASSPDRGADNEQF
TRBV27	TRBD1	TRBJ2-7	NA	ASPPSGQGGYEQY
TRBV30	NA	TRBJ1-1	NA	AWSVMECLVS
TRBV28	TRBD1	TRBJ2-7	NA	ASSSDRVYGAPHEQY
TRBV30	TRBD1	TRBJ1-6	NA	ASSGRGSGNSPLH
TRBV9	TRBD1	TRBJ2-3	NA	ASSVFQGVGTDTQY
TRBV7-3	TRBD1	TRBJ1-1	NA	ASSSRDRGHGTEAF
TRBV30	TRBD1	TRBJ1-3	NA	AWSAGGSGNTIY
TRBV5-4	TRBD2	TRBJ2-6	NA	ASSPGGRAGANVLT
TRBV6-5	NA	TRBJ1-3	NA	ASSLLGSGNTIY